The entry below describes one T cell receptor (beta chain). The data belong to a study of PD-L1 blockade in urothelial cancer. Looking at the study overall: Blood analysis was done at 3 weeks (second dose) and 6 weeks after treatment began.

The cohort comprised individuals with locally advanced or metastatic urothelial carcinoma. Patients each gave 1 to 8 samples, pretreatment and on-treatment. Repertoires were generated with immunoSEQ multiplex PCR, while TCRdb's copy carries only in-frame clones and drops some. This table has roughly 90,000 clones, 90% appearing once. The ends were cut back, 6 bases at V and 5 bases at J, with 16 bases in the middle. There are 14 residues in the CDR3. Germline CDR1 reads MDHEN; CDR2 reads SYDVKM. This chain connects TRBV28 to TRBJ2-5, with D maybe TRBD2 (7 bases). The receptor's source is a man between 60 and 70 years old with urothelial cancer. The sample here was PBMCs, taken around atezolizumab (anti-PD-L1) treatment. CDR3 sequence reads: CASRPIGGGETQYF. CDR3 DNA: TGTGCCAGCAGACCAATAGGGGGAGGGGAGACCCAGTACTTC.